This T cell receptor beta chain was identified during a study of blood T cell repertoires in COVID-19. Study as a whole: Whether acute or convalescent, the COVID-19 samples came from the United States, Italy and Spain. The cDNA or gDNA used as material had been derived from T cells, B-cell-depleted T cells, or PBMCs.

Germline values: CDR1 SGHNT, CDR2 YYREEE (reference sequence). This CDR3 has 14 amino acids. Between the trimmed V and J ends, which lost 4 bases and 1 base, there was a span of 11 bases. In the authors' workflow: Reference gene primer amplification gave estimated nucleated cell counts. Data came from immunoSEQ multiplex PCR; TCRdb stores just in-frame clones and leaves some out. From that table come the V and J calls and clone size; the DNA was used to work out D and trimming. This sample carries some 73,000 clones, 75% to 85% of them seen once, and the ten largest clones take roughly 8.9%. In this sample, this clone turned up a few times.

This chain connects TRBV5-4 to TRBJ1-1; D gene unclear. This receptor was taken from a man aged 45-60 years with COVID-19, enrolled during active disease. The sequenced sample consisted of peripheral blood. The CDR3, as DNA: TGTGCCAGCAGCCTTGGAACGGGGAACACTGAAGCTTTCTTT. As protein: CASSLGTGNTEAFF.